This entry features one TCR beta chain sequence. Its antigen is currently unknown. The entry originates in a study of T cell repertoires in cytomegalovirus infection. The V gene lost 3 bases and the J gene lost 6 bases, with 29 bases spanning the gap. CDR3 length: 19 residues. CDR1 and CDR2 (germline): SGHTA, FQGNSA. TCRdb ran MiXCR on the reads and lists one entry per CDR3 protein. The table records 45,000 to 60,000 distinct CDR3 sequences, 15% to 25% of them present only once. The receptor was isolated from a human donor in good health (CMV status not recorded). Some clones in this sample may be carry-over from other donors' samples. The sample consisted of CD8+ T cells from cultured PBMCs, taken from culture after CMV antigen stimulation. The genes are TRBV7-2 and TRBJ1-1; possible D gene TRBD1, 5 bases. DNA for the CDR3: TGTGCCAGCAGCTTCTCGGGGGAGTTAGTAGTACCCTGGAGGGCTGAAGCTTTCTTT. It is translated as CASSFSGELVVPWRAEAFF. Drawing the rest from reference TRBV7-2 and TRBJ1-1, the complete variable domain is GAGVSQSPSNKVTEKGKDVELRCDPISGHTALYWYRQSLGQGLEFLIYFQGNSAPDKSGLPSDRFSAERTGGSVSTLTIQRTQQEDSAVYLCASSFSGELVVPWRAEAFFGQGTRLTVV.